Listed below are T cell receptor beta chains from one sample, sequenced in a study of neoadjuvant nivolumab and ipilimumab in lung cancer. Sequencing used immunoSEQ multiplex PCR; TCRdb keeps in-frame clones, though not all of them. The repertoire holds approximately 31,000 clones, with less than 95% as singletons. The material was peripheral blood, obtained after neoadjuvant nivolumab, alone or with ipilimumab, at or shortly before surgery. The receptors were gathered from an adult with non-small cell lung cancer. CDR3s include the opening cysteine and the closing phenylalanine or tryptophan. Each record gives: CDR3 protein, CDR3 DNA, J gene, V gene, clone size, D gene. A D gene is named only where the DNA matches it firmly. Part of the rows lack a size; the others show once, few, many or a class for expanded clones.

CDR3 protein: CASSLLAGDGETQYF
CDR3 DNA: TGCGCCAGCAGCTTACTAGCGGGGGACGGGGAGACCCAGTACTTC
J gene: TRBJ2-5
V gene: TRBV5-1
clone size: -
D gene: TRBD2

CDR3 protein: CASSLTSQNTEAFF
CDR3 DNA: TGCGCCAGCAGCTTGACGAGTCAGAACACTGAAGCTTTCTTT
J gene: TRBJ1-1
V gene: TRBV5-1
clone size: -
D gene: -

CDR3 protein: CASSLSGGTGELFF
CDR3 DNA: TGTGCCAGCAGCTTATCGGGGGGAACCGGGGAGCTGTTTTTT
J gene: TRBJ2-2
V gene: TRBV11-3
clone size: -
D gene: TRBD2

CDR3 protein: CASILGGPIKSGYTF
CDR3 DNA: TGTGCCAGCATCCTTGGGGGGCCCATCAAGTCGGGCTACACCTTC
J gene: TRBJ1-2
V gene: TRBV6-9
clone size: -
D gene: -

CDR3 protein: CASSASSGGANEQFF
CDR3 DNA: TGTGCCAGCAGCGCGTCAAGCGGGGGGGCCAATGAGCAGTTCTTC
J gene: TRBJ2-1
V gene: TRBV9
clone size: -
D gene: TRBD2

CDR3 protein: CASRGRTHQPQHF
CDR3 DNA: TGTGCCAGTCGGGGCAGGACTCATCAGCCCCAGCATTTT
J gene: TRBJ1-5
V gene: TRBV19
clone size: -
D gene: -

CDR3 protein: CASSQGGQGASGYTF
CDR3 DNA: TGTGCCAGCAGCCAAGGGGGACAGGGGGCGTCTGGCTACACCTTC
J gene: TRBJ1-2
V gene: TRBV4-2
clone size: -
D gene: TRBD1

CDR3 protein: CASKWTGGSNTEAFF
CDR3 DNA: TGTGCCAGCAAGTGGACAGGGGGCTCGAACACTGAAGCTTTCTTT
J gene: TRBJ1-1
V gene: TRBV2
clone size: -
D gene: TRBD1

CDR3 protein: CASTPGGTALNEQYF
CDR3 DNA: TGCGCCAGCACCCCCGGGGGGACAGCGTTGAACGAGCAGTACTTC
J gene: TRBJ2-7
V gene: TRBV5-1
clone size: -
D gene: -

CDR3 protein: CAETSGGAETQYF
CDR3 DNA: TGTGCTGAGACTAGCGGGGGGGCGGAGACCCAGTACTTC
J gene: TRBJ2-5
V gene: TRBV7-9
clone size: -
D gene: TRBD2

CDR3 protein: CASSPQGQSNYGYTF
CDR3 DNA: TGTGCCAGCAGCCCACAAGGACAGAGCAACTATGGCTACACCTTC
J gene: TRBJ1-2
V gene: TRBV7-8
clone size: -
D gene: -

CDR3 protein: CASSTVGGYSNQPQHF
CDR3 DNA: TGCGCCAGCAGCACCGTTGGGGGTTATAGCAATCAGCCCCAGCATTTT
J gene: TRBJ1-5
V gene: TRBV5-1
clone size: -
D gene: -

CDR3 protein: CASRFGTADSPLHF
CDR3 DNA: TGTGCCAGCAGGTTCGGGACAGCTGATTCACCCCTCCACTTT
J gene: TRBJ1-6
V gene: TRBV5-4
clone size: -
D gene: TRBD1

CDR3 protein: CASSQDGGFGNQPQHF
CDR3 DNA: TGCGCCAGCAGCCAAGACGGGGGATTCGGCAATCAGCCCCAGCATTTT
J gene: TRBJ1-5
V gene: TRBV4-1
clone size: -
D gene: -

CDR3 protein: CASSQGADYGYTF
CDR3 DNA: TGTGCCAGCTCACAAGGGGCCGACTATGGCTACACCTTC
J gene: TRBJ1-2
V gene: TRBV18
clone size: -
D gene: -

CDR3 protein: CASSLGRRLTTDTQYF
CDR3 DNA: TGTGCCAGCAGCTTAGGACGCAGACTAACCACAGATACGCAGTATTTT
J gene: TRBJ2-3
V gene: TRBV5-4
clone size: -
D gene: -

CDR3 protein: CASSLDYGTDGYTF
CDR3 DNA: TGTGCCAGCAGCTTAGATTACGGGACAGATGGCTACACCTTC
J gene: TRBJ1-2
V gene: TRBV7-2
clone size: -
D gene: TRBD1

CDR3 protein: CASSIGWDGYTF
CDR3 DNA: TGTGCCAGTAGTATAGGGTGGGACGGCTACACCTTC
J gene: TRBJ1-2
V gene: TRBV19
clone size: -
D gene: -

CDR3 protein: CASSLGGVNTEAFF
CDR3 DNA: TGCGCCAGCAGCTTGGGCGGCGTGAACACTGAAGCTTTCTTT
J gene: TRBJ1-1
V gene: TRBV5-1
clone size: -
D gene: -

CDR3 protein: CAISPKKNTEAFF
CDR3 DNA: TGTGCCATCAGTCCGAAGAAGAACACTGAAGCTTTCTTT
J gene: TRBJ1-1
V gene: TRBV10-3
clone size: -
D gene: -

CDR3 protein: CASSLPGGTNGYTF
CDR3 DNA: TGTGCCAGCAGCTTACCCGGAGGTACGAATGGCTACACCTTC
J gene: TRBJ1-2
V gene: TRBV7-9
clone size: -
D gene: -

CDR3 protein: CASSSQGGDDTQYF
CDR3 DNA: TGTGCCAGCAGCTCCCAGGGGGGGGATGATACGCAGTATTTT
J gene: TRBJ2-3
V gene: TRBV7-3
clone size: -
D gene: -

CDR3 protein: CASSLGQLKGFGSPLHF
CDR3 DNA: TGTGCCAGCAGCTTAGGGCAGCTAAAGGGCTTTGGTTCACCCCTCCACTTT
J gene: TRBJ1-6
V gene: TRBV7-2
clone size: -
D gene: -

CDR3 protein: CASSQEGTANSNQPQHF
CDR3 DNA: TGCGCCAGCAGCCAAGAAGGGACAGCTAATAGCAATCAGCCCCAGCATTTT
J gene: TRBJ1-5
V gene: TRBV4-1
clone size: -
D gene: TRBD1

CDR3 protein: CASSYSTGQGYEQYF
CDR3 DNA: TGTGCCAGCAGTTACTCGACAGGACAAGGATACGAGCAGTACTTC
J gene: TRBJ2-7
V gene: TRBV6-5
clone size: -
D gene: -

CDR3 protein: CASSRNGNTEAFF
CDR3 DNA: TGCGCCAGCAGCAGGAACGGGAACACTGAAGCTTTCTTT
J gene: TRBJ1-1
V gene: TRBV5-1
clone size: -
D gene: -

CDR3 protein: CASSLGRFTQETQYF
CDR3 DNA: TGTGCCAGCAGCTTAGGGCGTTTTACCCAAGAGACCCAGTACTTC
J gene: TRBJ2-5
V gene: TRBV7-3
clone size: -
D gene: -

CDR3 protein: CAWSGSRTNTEAFF
CDR3 DNA: TGTGCCTGGAGTGGGAGCAGGACCAACACTGAAGCTTTCTTT
J gene: TRBJ1-1
V gene: TRBV30
clone size: -
D gene: -

CDR3 protein: CASRVFKQTNPGELFF
CDR3 DNA: TGTGCCAGCAGAGTTTTTAAACAAACGAACCCCGGGGAGCTGTTTTTT
J gene: TRBJ2-2
V gene: TRBV6-6
clone size: -
D gene: -

CDR3 protein: CASSLAQLGNEQFF
CDR3 DNA: TGTGCCAGCAGCTTAGCACAACTAGGGAATGAGCAGTTCTTC
J gene: TRBJ2-1
V gene: TRBV7-2
clone size: -
D gene: -

CDR3 protein: CASSQGDLEETQYF
CDR3 DNA: TGCGCCAGCAGCCAAGGAGACTTGGAAGAGACCCAGTACTTC
J gene: TRBJ2-5
V gene: TRBV4-1
clone size: few
D gene: -

CDR3 protein: CASSLVVGADTQYF
CDR3 DNA: TGTGCCAGCAGCTTAGTAGTAGGGGCAGATACGCAGTATTTT
J gene: TRBJ2-3
V gene: TRBV7-9
clone size: -
D gene: -

CDR3 protein: CASSPPGHRDTQYF
CDR3 DNA: TGTGCCAGCTCCCCCCCTGGGCATCGTGATACGCAGTATTTT
J gene: TRBJ2-3
V gene: TRBV18
clone size: once
D gene: -

CDR3 protein: CATSTDRFYGYTF
CDR3 DNA: TGTGCCACCAGCACCGACAGGTTTTATGGCTACACCTTC
J gene: TRBJ1-2
V gene: TRBV15
clone size: -
D gene: -

CDR3 protein: CASSEEKGRGSEKLFF
CDR3 DNA: TGTGCCAGCAGTGAAGAAAAAGGCAGGGGGAGTGAAAAACTGTTTTTT
J gene: TRBJ1-4
V gene: TRBV6-1
clone size: -
D gene: TRBD1

CDR3 protein: CASSYSARRPLHF
CDR3 DNA: TGTGCCAGCAGTTACTCGGCACGCAGGCCCCTCCACTTT
J gene: TRBJ1-6
V gene: TRBV6-5
clone size: -
D gene: -

CDR3 protein: CASSRGGGAGEGIAFF
CDR3 DNA: TGTGCCAGCAGCCGCGGCGGGGGGGCAGGGGAAGGTATAGCTTTCTTT
J gene: TRBJ1-1
V gene: TRBV7-2
clone size: once
D gene: -

CDR3 protein: CASSLRVSSGNTIYF
CDR3 DNA: TGTGCCAGCAGCTTACGGGTGAGCTCTGGAAACACCATATATTTT
J gene: TRBJ1-3
V gene: TRBV5-5
clone size: -
D gene: -

CDR3 protein: CASSQEGGSNQPQHF
CDR3 DNA: TGCGCCAGCAGCCAAGAGGGGGGCAGCAATCAGCCCCAGCATTTT
J gene: TRBJ1-5
V gene: TRBV4-3
clone size: -
D gene: -

CDR3 protein: CASSAPGTLNTEAFF
CDR3 DNA: TGTGCCAGCAGTGCTCCCGGGACACTGAACACTGAAGCTTTCTTT
J gene: TRBJ1-1
V gene: TRBV2
clone size: -
D gene: -

CDR3 protein: CAISVNTGELFF
CDR3 DNA: TGTGCCATCAGTGTAAACACCGGGGAGCTGTTTTTT
J gene: TRBJ2-2
V gene: TRBV10-3
clone size: -
D gene: -

CDR3 protein: CASSAQGKEETQYF
CDR3 DNA: TGTGCCAGCAGCGCCCAGGGAAAGGAAGAGACCCAGTACTTC
J gene: TRBJ2-5
V gene: TRBV9
clone size: -
D gene: -

CDR3 protein: CASSLRRTGNEKLFF
CDR3 DNA: TGCGCCAGCAGCTTGCGTCGGACAGGAAATGAAAAACTGTTTTTT
J gene: TRBJ1-4
V gene: TRBV5-1
clone size: -
D gene: TRBD1

CDR3 protein: CALTSDRNTEAFF
CDR3 DNA: TGTGCCCTGACGAGCGACAGGAACACTGAAGCTTTCTTT
J gene: TRBJ1-1
V gene: TRBV10-3
clone size: -
D gene: -

CDR3 protein: CASSIEQGRGYEQYF
CDR3 DNA: TGTGCCAGCAGCATCGAACAGGGTAGGGGCTACGAGCAGTACTTC
J gene: TRBJ2-7
V gene: TRBV5-5
clone size: -
D gene: -

CDR3 protein: CSVGPRDWYEQYF
CDR3 DNA: TGCAGCGTTGGCCCCAGGGATTGGTACGAGCAGTACTTC
J gene: TRBJ2-7
V gene: TRBV29-1
clone size: -
D gene: -

CDR3 protein: CSASRGYEQYF
CDR3 DNA: TGCAGTGCTAGCCGGGGTTACGAGCAGTACTTC
J gene: TRBJ2-7
V gene: TRBV20-1
clone size: once
D gene: -

CDR3 protein: CASSLPGLYEQYF
CDR3 DNA: TGTGCCAGCAGCTTACCGGGCCTCTACGAGCAGTACTTC
J gene: TRBJ2-7
V gene: TRBV5-4
clone size: -
D gene: -

CDR3 protein: CASSLGDTIYF
CDR3 DNA: TGTGCCAGCAGTCTGGGGGACACCATATATTTT
J gene: TRBJ1-3
V gene: TRBV9
clone size: -
D gene: -

CDR3 protein: CASSPSPGLNSPLHF
CDR3 DNA: TGTGCCAGCTCACCGTCACCGGGACTTAATTCACCCCTCCACTTT
J gene: TRBJ1-6
V gene: TRBV18
clone size: once
D gene: -

CDR3 protein: CASSPNILGRMNTEAFF
CDR3 DNA: TGTGCCAGCTCACCAAACATACTAGGACGAATGAACACTGAAGCTTTCTTT
J gene: TRBJ1-1
V gene: TRBV18
clone size: once
D gene: -

CDR3 protein: CASSPQAGAEQYF
CDR3 DNA: TGTGCCAGCAGCCCCCAAGCGGGCGCCGAGCAGTACTTC
J gene: TRBJ2-7
V gene: TRBV5-4
clone size: -
D gene: -

CDR3 protein: CASRHRDGYEQYF
CDR3 DNA: TGTGCCAGCAGACACAGGGATGGCTACGAGCAGTACTTC
J gene: TRBJ2-7
V gene: TRBV6-1
clone size: -
D gene: -

CDR3 protein: CASSLAGGPPGTQYF
CDR3 DNA: TGTGCCAGCAGCTTGGCGGGGGGGCCACCGGGTACGCAGTATTTT
J gene: TRBJ2-3
V gene: TRBV5-6
clone size: -
D gene: TRBD2

CDR3 protein: CASSKDRNYYEQYF
CDR3 DNA: TGTGCCAGCAGTAAAGACAGAAATTACTACGAGCAGTACTTC
J gene: TRBJ2-7
V gene: TRBV6-5
clone size: -
D gene: -

CDR3 protein: CATSREGGTTYEQYF
CDR3 DNA: TGTGCCACCAGCAGAGAGGGGGGTACGACCTACGAGCAGTACTTC
J gene: TRBJ2-7
V gene: TRBV15
clone size: -
D gene: -

CDR3 protein: CASSLGGQLNYGYTF
CDR3 DNA: TGCGCCAGCAGCTTGGGGGGACAGCTTAACTATGGCTACACCTTC
J gene: TRBJ1-2
V gene: TRBV5-1
clone size: -
D gene: TRBD1